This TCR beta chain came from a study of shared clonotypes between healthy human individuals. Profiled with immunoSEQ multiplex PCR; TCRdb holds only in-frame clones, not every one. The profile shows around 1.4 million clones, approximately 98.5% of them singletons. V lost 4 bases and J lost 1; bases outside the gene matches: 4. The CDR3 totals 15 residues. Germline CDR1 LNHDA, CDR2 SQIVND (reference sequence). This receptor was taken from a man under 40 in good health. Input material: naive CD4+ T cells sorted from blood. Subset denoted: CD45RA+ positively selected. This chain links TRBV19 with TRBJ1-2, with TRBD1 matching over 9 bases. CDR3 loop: CASSTRTGDNYGYTF. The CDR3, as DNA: TGTGCCAGTAGTACCCGGACAGGGGATAACTATGGCTACACCTTC. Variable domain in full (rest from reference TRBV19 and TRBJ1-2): DGGITQSPKYLFRKEGQNVTLSCEQNLNHDAMYWYRQDPGQGLRLIYYSQIVNDFQKGDIAEGYSVSREKKESFPLTVTSAQKNPTAFYLCASSTRTGDNYGYTFGSGTRLTVV.